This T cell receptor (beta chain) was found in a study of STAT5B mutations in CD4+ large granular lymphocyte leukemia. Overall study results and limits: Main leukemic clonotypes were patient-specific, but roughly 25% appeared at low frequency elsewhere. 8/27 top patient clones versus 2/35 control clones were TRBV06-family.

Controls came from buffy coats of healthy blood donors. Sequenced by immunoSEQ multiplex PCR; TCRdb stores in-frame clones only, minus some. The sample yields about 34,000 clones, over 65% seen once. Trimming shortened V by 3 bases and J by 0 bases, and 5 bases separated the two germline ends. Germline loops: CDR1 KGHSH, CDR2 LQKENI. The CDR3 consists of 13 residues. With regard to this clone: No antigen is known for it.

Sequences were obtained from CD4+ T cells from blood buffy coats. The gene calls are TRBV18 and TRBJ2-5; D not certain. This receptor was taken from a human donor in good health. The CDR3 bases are TGTGCCAGCTCACCCCCGAACCAAGAGACCCAGTACTTC. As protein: CASSPPNQETQYF.